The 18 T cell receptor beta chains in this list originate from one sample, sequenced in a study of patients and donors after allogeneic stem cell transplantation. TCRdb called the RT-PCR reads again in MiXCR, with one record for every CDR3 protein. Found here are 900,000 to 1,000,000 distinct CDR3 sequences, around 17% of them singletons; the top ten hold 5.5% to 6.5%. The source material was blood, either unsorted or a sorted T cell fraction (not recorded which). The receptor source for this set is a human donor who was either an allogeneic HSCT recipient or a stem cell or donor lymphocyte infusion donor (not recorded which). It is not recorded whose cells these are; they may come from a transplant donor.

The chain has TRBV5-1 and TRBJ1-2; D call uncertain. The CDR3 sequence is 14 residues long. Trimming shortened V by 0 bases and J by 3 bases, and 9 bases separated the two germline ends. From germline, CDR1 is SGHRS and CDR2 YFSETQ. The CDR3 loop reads CASSLEAVHYGYTF. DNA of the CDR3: TGCGCCAGCAGCTTGGAGGCGGTTCACTATGGCTACACCTTC.

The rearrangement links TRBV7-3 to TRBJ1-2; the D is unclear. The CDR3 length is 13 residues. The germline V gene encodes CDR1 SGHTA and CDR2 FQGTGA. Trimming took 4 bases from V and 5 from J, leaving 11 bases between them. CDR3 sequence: CASSSSRGYGYTF. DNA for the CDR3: TGTGCCAGCAGCTCGAGCCGCGGGTATGGCTACACCTTC.

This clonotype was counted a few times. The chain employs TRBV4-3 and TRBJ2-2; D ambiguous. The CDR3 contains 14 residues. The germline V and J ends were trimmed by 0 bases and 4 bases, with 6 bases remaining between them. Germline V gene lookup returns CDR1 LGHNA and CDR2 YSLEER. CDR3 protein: CASSQEPSTGELFF. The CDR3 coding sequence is TGCGCCAGCAGCCAAGAGCCATCCACCGGGGAGCTGTTTTTT.

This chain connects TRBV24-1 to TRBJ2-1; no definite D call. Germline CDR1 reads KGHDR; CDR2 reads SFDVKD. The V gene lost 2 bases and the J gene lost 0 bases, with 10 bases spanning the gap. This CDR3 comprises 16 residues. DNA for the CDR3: TGTGCCACCAGTGATTCATCCCAGGCCTCCTACAATGAGCAGTTCTTC. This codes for CATSDSSQASYNEQFF.

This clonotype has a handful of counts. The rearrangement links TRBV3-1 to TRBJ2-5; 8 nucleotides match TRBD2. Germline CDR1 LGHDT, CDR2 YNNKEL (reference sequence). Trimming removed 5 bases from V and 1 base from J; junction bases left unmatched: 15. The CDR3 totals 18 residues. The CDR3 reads CASSNPPEREGPQETQYF. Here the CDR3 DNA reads TGTGCCAGCAGCAATCCCCCGGAACGGGAGGGCCCCCAAGAGACCCAGTACTTC.

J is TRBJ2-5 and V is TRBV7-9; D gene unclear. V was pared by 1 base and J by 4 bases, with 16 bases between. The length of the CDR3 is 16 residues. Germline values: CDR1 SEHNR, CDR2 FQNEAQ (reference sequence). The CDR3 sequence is CASSLGWSQVGETQYF. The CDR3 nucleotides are TGTGCCAGCAGCTTAGGGTGGTCCCAGGTAGGAGAGACCCAGTACTTC.

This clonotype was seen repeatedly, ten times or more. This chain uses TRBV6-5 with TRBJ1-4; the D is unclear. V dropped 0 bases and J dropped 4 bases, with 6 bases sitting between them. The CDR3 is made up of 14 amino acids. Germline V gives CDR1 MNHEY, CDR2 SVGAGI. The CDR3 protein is CASSYSQVNEKLFF. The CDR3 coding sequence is TGTGCCAGCAGTTACTCCCAGGTTAATGAAAAACTGTTTTTT.

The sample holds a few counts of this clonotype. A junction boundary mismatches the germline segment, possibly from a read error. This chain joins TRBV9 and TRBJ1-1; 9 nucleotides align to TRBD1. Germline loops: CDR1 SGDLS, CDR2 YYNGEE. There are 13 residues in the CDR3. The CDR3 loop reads CASSPSYGTGLLF. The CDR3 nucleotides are TGTGCCAGCAGCCCCTCGTACGGGACAGGGCTCCTCTTT.

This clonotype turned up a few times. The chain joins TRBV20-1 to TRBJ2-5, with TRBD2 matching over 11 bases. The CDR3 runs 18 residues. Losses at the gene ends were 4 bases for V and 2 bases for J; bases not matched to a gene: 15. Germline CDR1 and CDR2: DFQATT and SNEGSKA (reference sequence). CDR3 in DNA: TGCAGTGCTAAGCCGGGGGAGGCTAGCGGGAGGACACAAGAGACCCAGTACTTC. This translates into CSAKPGEASGRTQETQYF.

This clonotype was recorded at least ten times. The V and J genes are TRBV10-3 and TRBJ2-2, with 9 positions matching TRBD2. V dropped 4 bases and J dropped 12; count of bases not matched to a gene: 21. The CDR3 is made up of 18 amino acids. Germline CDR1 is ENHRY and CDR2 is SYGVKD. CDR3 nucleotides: TGTGCCATCAGTGGGTCGACCGGGACAGCCACTAGCGGGTCCAAGCTGTTTTTT. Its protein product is CAISGSTGTATSGSKLFF.

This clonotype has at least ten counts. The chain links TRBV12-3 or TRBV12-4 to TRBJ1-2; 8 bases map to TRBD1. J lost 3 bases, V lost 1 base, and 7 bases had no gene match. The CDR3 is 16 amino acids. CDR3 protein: CASSLGGGQGHYGYTF. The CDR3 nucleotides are TGTGCCAGCAGTTTAGGAGGTGGACAGGGACACTATGGCTACACCTTC.

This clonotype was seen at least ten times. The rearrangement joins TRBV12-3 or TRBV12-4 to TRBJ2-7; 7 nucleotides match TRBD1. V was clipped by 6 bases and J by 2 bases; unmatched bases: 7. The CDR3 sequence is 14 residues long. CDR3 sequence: CASSRGTVAYEQYF. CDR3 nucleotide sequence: TGTGCCAGCAGCCGAGGGACAGTGGCCTACGAGCAGTACTTC.

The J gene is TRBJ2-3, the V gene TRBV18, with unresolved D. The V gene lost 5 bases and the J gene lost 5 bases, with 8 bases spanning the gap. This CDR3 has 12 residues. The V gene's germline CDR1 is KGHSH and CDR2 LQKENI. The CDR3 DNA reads TGTGCCAGCTCAGGGCGGCAAGATACGCAGTATTTT. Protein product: CASSGRQDTQYF.

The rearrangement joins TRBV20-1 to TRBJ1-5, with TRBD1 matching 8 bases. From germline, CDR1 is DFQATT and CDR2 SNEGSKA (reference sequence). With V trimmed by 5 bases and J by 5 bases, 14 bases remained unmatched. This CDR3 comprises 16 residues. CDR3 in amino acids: CSAQRGGQGRDQPQHF. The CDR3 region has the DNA TGCAGTGCTCAAAGGGGCGGACAGGGTAGGGATCAGCCCCAGCATTTT.

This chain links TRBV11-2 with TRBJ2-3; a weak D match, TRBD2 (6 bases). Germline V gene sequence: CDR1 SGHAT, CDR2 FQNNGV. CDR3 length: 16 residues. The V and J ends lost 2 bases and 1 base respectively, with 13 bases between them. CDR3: CASSLWKASGTDTQYF. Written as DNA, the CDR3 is TGTGCCAGCAGCTTATGGAAGGCTAGCGGCACAGATACGCAGTATTTT.

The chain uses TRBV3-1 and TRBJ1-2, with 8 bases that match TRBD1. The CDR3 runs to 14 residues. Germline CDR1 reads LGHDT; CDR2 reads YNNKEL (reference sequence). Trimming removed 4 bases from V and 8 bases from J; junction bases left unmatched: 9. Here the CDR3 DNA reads TGTGCCAGCAGCCCGGGACAGGCCTCTGGGGGCTACACCTTC. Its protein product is CASSPGQASGGYTF.

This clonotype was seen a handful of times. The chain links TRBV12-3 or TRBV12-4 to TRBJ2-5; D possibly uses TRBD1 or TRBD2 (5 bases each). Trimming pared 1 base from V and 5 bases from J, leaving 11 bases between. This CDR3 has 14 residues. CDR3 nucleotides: TGTGCCAGCAGTTTAGGGGGGTCTAGGGAGACCCAGTACTTC. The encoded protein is CASSLGGSRETQYF.

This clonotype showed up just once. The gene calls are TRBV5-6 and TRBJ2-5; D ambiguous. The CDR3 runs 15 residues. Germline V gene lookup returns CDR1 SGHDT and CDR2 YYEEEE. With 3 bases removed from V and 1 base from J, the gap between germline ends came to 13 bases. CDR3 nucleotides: TGTGCCAGCAGCTCGCGAGTTGCCGCCCAAGAGACCCAGTACTTC. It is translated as CASSSRVAAQETQYF.